These 6 T cell receptor beta chains were sequenced from one sample in a study of T-cell reconstitution after alpha-beta-depleted transplantation in children. The TCRbeta library incorporated unique molecular identifiers. TCRdb ran MiXCR on the PCR reads and lists one entry per CDR3 protein. Altogether about 300,000 distinct CDR3 sequences are present, about 9.5% being singletons, with the ten largest covering over 6%. The sequences come from PBMCs, collected before TCRalphabeta/CD19-depleted stem cell transplant. The origin of the receptors is a boy under two years old with acute myeloid leukemia, due to receive a stem cell transplant.

About this clonotype: Since a much larger clone is just one base distant, this may be a read error. The V call is TRBV7-2, the J call TRBJ1-4, with D unclear. Germline CDR1 is SGHTA and CDR2 is FQGNSA. This CDR3 is built from 14 residues. CDR3 sequence: CASSLGGRVGKLPF. CDR3 DNA: TGTGCCAGCAGCTTAGGGGGTAGAGTCGGAAAACTGCCTTTT.

This clonotype was seen repeatedly, ten times or more. This chain links TRBV24-1 with TRBJ2-1; tentative D call: TRBD1 (6 bases). CDR1 KGHDR and CDR2 SFDVKD come from the germline V gene. V lost 10 bases, J lost 8 bases, and 17 bases lay in between. The CDR3 consists of 13 residues. The CDR3 loop reads CATGFNREDEQFF. The CDR3 bases are TGTGCCACGGGGTTTAACAGGGAAGATGAGCAGTTCTTC.

The J gene is TRBJ1-1, the V gene TRBV14; D gene uncertain. CDR1 and CDR2 (germline): SGHDN, FVKESK. This CDR3 is built from 14 residues. V dropped 4 bases and J dropped 1 base, with 10 bases sitting between them. The CDR3 sequence is CASSPSVPNTEAFF. The CDR3 coding sequence is TGTGCCAGCAGCCCCAGTGTCCCGAACACTGAAGCTTTCTTT.

This clonotype has a count of ten or more. The V gene is TRBV7-3, the J gene TRBJ1-2; 7 bases align to TRBD1. This CDR3 has 15 residues. The germline gives CDR1 SGHTA, CDR2 FQGTGA. Trimming cost V 1 base and J 6 bases; bases outside gene matches: 8. The CDR3 DNA reads TGTGCCAGCAGCTTAAAGAGGGGGCGTGGACATGGCTACACCTTC. Translation: CASSLKRGRGHGYTF.

As to this clonotype: Being one base from a much bigger clone, this may be a read error. V usage is TRBV5-1 and J usage is TRBJ1-2; D is possibly TRBD1 (6 bases). Germline-derived CDR1 and CDR2 are SGHRS and YFSETQ. This CDR3 is built from 15 residues. As DNA, the CDR3 is TGCGCCAGCAGCTCCCGGGGGGCTTTTAACTATAGCTACACCTTC. It encodes CASSSRGAFNYSYTF.

This clonotype was detected many times. The rearrangement links TRBV10-3 to TRBJ1-1; tentatively, D is TRBD1 (5 bases). The CDR3 extends over 13 amino acids. The germline V gene encodes CDR1 ENHRY and CDR2 SYGVKD. V was shortened by 8 bases and J by 5 bases, with 15 bases between the two germline ends. The CDR3 bases are TGTGCCATCGGGGACTCTGAGAGGACTGAAGCTTTCTTT. This sequence encodes CAIGDSERTEAFF.